The 8 T cell receptor beta chains reported below all come from one sample, sequenced in a study of early T cells in non-severe SARS-CoV-2 infection. A single record per CDR3 protein comes from TCRdb applying MiXCR to the 5' RACE reads. Of about 80,000 distinct CDR3 sequences listed, around 5% were seen once; the top ten hold 7.3%. This sample comprised whole blood, obtained at baseline. All receptors come from an adult who was a healthcare worker with PCR-confirmed SARS-CoV-2 infection or an uninfected control (not recorded which).

This chain joins TRBV29-1 and TRBJ2-1; 8 nucleotides align to TRBD2. Germline assignment: CDR1 SQVTM and CDR2 ANQGSEA. V trimming: 2 bases; J trimming: 0 bases; junction bases outside the gene matches: 15. The CDR3 has 19 residues. The CDR3 sequence: CSVEMLAGLLGSSYNEQFF. In nucleotides, the CDR3 is TGCAGCGTTGAAATGCTAGCGGGCCTATTAGGGAGCTCCTACAATGAGCAGTTCTTC.

This sequence joins TRBV12-3 or TRBV12-4 and TRBJ2-1, with a possible D match to TRBD2 (5 bases). V gave up 6 bases and J gave up 8 bases, with 14 bases separating them. This CDR3 is 13 amino acids long. The CDR3 is CASSLWTPDEQFF. CDR3 coding DNA: TGTGCCAGCAGCCTATGGACTCCCGATGAGCAGTTCTTC.

The sample holds many counts of this clonotype. This chain connects TRBV30 to TRBJ1-1; D not certain. The germline V gene has CDR1 GTSNPN and CDR2 SVGIG (reference sequence). This CDR3 spans 13 amino acids. V lost 3 bases and J lost 3, with 11 bases in between. CDR3 sequence reads: CAWRDFEDTEAFF. In nucleotides, the CDR3 is TGTGCCTGGAGGGACTTTGAAGACACTGAAGCTTTCTTT.

In its sample, this clonotype was seen many times. V and J are TRBV19 and TRBJ2-7; 9 bases fit TRBD2. The V gene's germline CDR1 is LNHDA and CDR2 SQIVND (reference sequence). The CDR3 length is 15 residues. The J segment lost 3 bases and the V segment lost 4 bases, leaving 7 bases of the junction unmatched. The CDR3 protein is CASSTAGGEHYEQYF. DNA of the CDR3: TGTGCCAGTAGTACCGCGGGAGGGGAGCACTACGAGCAGTACTTC. The full variable domain, its missing parts supplied by reference TRBV19 and TRBJ2-7, is DGGITQSPKYLFRKEGQNVTLSCEQNLNHDAMYWYRQDPGQGLRLIYYSQIVNDFQKGDIAEGYSVSREKKESFPLTVTSAQKNPTAFYLCASSTAGGEHYEQYFGPGTRLTVT.

This clonotype showed up many times. The rearrangement uses TRBV19 and TRBJ1-5; 10 bases fit TRBD1. The junction had 12 bases not matched to a gene; V was cut back by 10 bases and J by 6 bases. Germline values: CDR1 LNHDA, CDR2 SQIVND (reference sequence). The CDR3 runs to 15 residues. The CDR3 loop reads CATTGQGEGTQPQHF. The CDR3 DNA is TGTGCCACCACCGGACAGGGGGAAGGGACTCAGCCCCAGCATTTT.

This sequence joins TRBV5-1 and TRBJ2-3; D remains ambiguous. Deletions cut 4 bases from V and 0 bases from J, with 18 bases between. Germline-derived CDR1 and CDR2 are SGHRS and YFSETQ. CDR3 length: 17 residues. In DNA form, the CDR3 reads TGCGCCAGCAGCACCTTCCAGACGTCCGCTAGCACAGATACGCAGTATTTT. Translated, it gives CASSTFQTSASTDTQYF.

Ten or more counts support this clonotype. Written as DNA, the CDR3 is TGTGCCAGCAGCTTACATTTTCTGGGTGAGCAGTACTTC. Protein: CASSLHFLGEQYF. The chain links TRBV5-4 to TRBJ2-7, with D unclear. The CDR3 consists of 13 residues. The V end lost 2 bases, the J end lost 7 bases, and 13 bases lay between the germline ends. Germline V CDR1 and CDR2: SGHNT, YYREEE (reference sequence).

This clonotype has ten or more counts. The chain uses TRBV29-1 and TRBJ2-7; a possible D gene is TRBD2 (5 bases). Trimming pared 4 bases from V and 5 bases from J, leaving 15 bases between. Germline V lookup: CDR1 SQVTM, CDR2 ANQGSEA. The CDR3 is 13 residues long. CDR3 protein: CSVVGIGVDEQYF. DNA for the CDR3: TGCAGCGTTGTGGGGATCGGGGTCGACGAGCAGTACTTC.